This T cell receptor (beta chain) was captured by sequencing in a study of blood T cell repertoires in COVID-19. This clone was recorded only once. This CDR3 contains 13 residues. V lost 3 bases to trimming and J lost 0 bases, with 6 bases between them. Germline V gene lookup returns CDR1 LNHDA and CDR2 SQIVND (reference sequence). Sequenced by immunoSEQ multiplex PCR; TCRdb stores in-frame clones only, minus some. In the table there are 400,000 to 550,000 clones, roughly 87% of which are singletons. The chain employs TRBV19 and TRBJ2-7; D gene ambiguous. This clonotype originated in a woman in her late teens or twenties with acute COVID-19. The source material was PBMCs or T cells enriched from blood (not recorded which). This CDR3 reads CASSMAVSYEQYF. The CDR3 nucleotides read TGTGCCAGTAGTATGGCGGTCTCCTACGAGCAGTACTTC.